A selection of T cell receptor beta chains follows, all from one sample in a study of blood T cell repertoires in COVID-19. Clones were sequenced by immunoSEQ multiplex PCR, and TCRdb holds only the in-frame ones, with some missing. The table lists 160,000 or so clones, roughly 93% of them singletons. The sample comprised peripheral blood. The receptors originated from a man aged 18-30 years with acute or convalescent COVID-19. Both conserved end residues are part of each CDR3. Fields, in order: clone size, V gene, J gene, D gene, CDR3 protein, CDR3 DNA. A D gene is named only where the DNA matches it firmly. Clone size, where shown, is once, few, many, or a class for clones that have expanded.

abundance: -; v_gene: TRBV4-1; j_gene: TRBJ2-7; d_gene: -; CDR3aa: CASSHPPGQVSYEQYF; CDR3nt: TGCGCCAGCAGCCACCCACCGGGACAAGTCAGCTACGAGCAGTACTTC
abundance: once; v_gene: TRBV3-1/TRBV3-2; j_gene: TRBJ2-7; d_gene: -; CDR3aa: CASSTRTPPYEQYF; CDR3nt: TGTGCCAGCAGCACCCGGACACCCCCCTACGAGCAGTACTTC
abundance: once; v_gene: TRBV30; j_gene: TRBJ1-6; d_gene: -; CDR3aa: CAWSVQDNSPLHF; CDR3nt: TGTGCCTGGAGTGTGCAGGATAATTCACCCCTCCACTTT
abundance: -; v_gene: TRBV5-1; j_gene: TRBJ1-2; d_gene: -; CDR3aa: CASSLTDYYGYTF; CDR3nt: TGCGCCAGCAGCTTGACGGACTACTATGGCTACACCTTC
abundance: -; v_gene: TRBV5-1; j_gene: TRBJ1-1; d_gene: TRBD1; CDR3aa: CASSLVAGTGEAFF; CDR3nt: TGCGCCAGCAGCTTGGTCGCCGGGACAGGTGAAGCTTTCTTT
abundance: -; v_gene: TRBV7-9; j_gene: TRBJ1-2; d_gene: TRBD1; CDR3aa: CASSSGGSIYGYTF; CDR3nt: TGTGCCAGCAGCTCAGGGGGCAGCATCTATGGCTACACCTTC
abundance: once; v_gene: TRBV19; j_gene: TRBJ1-1; d_gene: TRBD1; CDR3aa: CASSPTGETEAFF; CDR3nt: TGTGCCAGTAGTCCTACAGGGGAAACTGAAGCTTTCTTT
abundance: -; v_gene: TRBV7-2; j_gene: TRBJ1-4; d_gene: -; CDR3aa: CASSAGAPNEKLFF; CDR3nt: TGTGCCAGCAGCGCAGGGGCGCCAAATGAAAAACTGTTTTTT
abundance: -; v_gene: TRBV5-4; j_gene: TRBJ2-1; d_gene: TRBD2; CDR3aa: CASSLGSTSGGYNEQFF; CDR3nt: TGTGCCAGCAGCTTGGGGTCGACTAGCGGGGGGTACAATGAGCAGTTCTTC
abundance: -; v_gene: TRBV24-1; j_gene: TRBJ2-1; d_gene: TRBD2; CDR3aa: CATSDPQGGSYNEQFF; CDR3nt: TGTGCCACCAGTGACCCTCAGGGCGGGAGCTACAATGAGCAGTTCTTC
abundance: -; v_gene: TRBV11-2; j_gene: TRBJ2-6; d_gene: -; CDR3aa: CASSLGMGLAYSGANVLTF; CDR3nt: TGTGCCAGCAGCTTAGGGATGGGACTTGCTTACTCTGGGGCCAACGTCCTGACTTTC
abundance: once; v_gene: TRBV19; j_gene: TRBJ1-1; d_gene: TRBD1; CDR3aa: CASSMGQGTNTEAFF; CDR3nt: TGTGCCAGTAGTATGGGACAGGGGACGAACACTGAAGCTTTCTTT
abundance: -; v_gene: TRBV14; j_gene: TRBJ1-4; d_gene: -; CDR3aa: CASSPLERARGEKLFF; CDR3nt: TGTGCCAGCAGCCCACTGGAGAGGGCCCGGGGTGAAAAACTGTTTTTT
abundance: -; v_gene: TRBV4-1; j_gene: TRBJ1-1; d_gene: -; CDR3aa: CASSQVGGMNTEAFF; CDR3nt: TGCGCCAGCAGCCAAGTGGGGGGGATGAACACTGAAGCTTTCTTT
abundance: -; v_gene: TRBV20-1; j_gene: TRBJ2-1; d_gene: -; CDR3aa: CSAFLNEQFF; CDR3nt: TGCAGTGCTTTTCTGAATGAGCAGTTCTTC
abundance: -; v_gene: TRBV7-2; j_gene: TRBJ1-2; d_gene: -; CDR3aa: CASSPLRVGYGYTF; CDR3nt: TGTGCCAGCAGCCCTCTCAGGGTGGGCTATGGCTACACCTTC
abundance: -; v_gene: TRBV2; j_gene: TRBJ1-6; d_gene: -; CDR3aa: CASRPEVLNSPLHF; CDR3nt: TGTGCCAGCAGACCAGAGGTCCTAAATTCACCCCTCCACTTT
abundance: -; v_gene: TRBV18; j_gene: TRBJ2-6; d_gene: -; CDR3aa: CASSPTVITYSGANVLTF; CDR3nt: TGTGCCAGCTCACCAACGGTGATAACTTACTCTGGGGCCAACGTCCTGACTTTC
abundance: -; v_gene: TRBV6-5; j_gene: TRBJ1-4; d_gene: -; CDR3aa: CASSYTADSNEKLFF; CDR3nt: TGTGCCAGCAGTTACACAGCGGATTCTAATGAAAAACTGTTTTTT
abundance: -; v_gene: TRBV27; j_gene: TRBJ1-2; d_gene: -; CDR3aa: CASSLTGWSGMSGYTF; CDR3nt: TGTGCCAGCAGCCTCACCGGGTGGTCAGGGATGAGTGGCTACACCTTC
abundance: -; v_gene: TRBV19; j_gene: TRBJ1-2; d_gene: -; CDR3aa: CASSTRNREGYGYTF; CDR3nt: TGTGCCAGTAGTACCCGAAACAGGGAGGGCTATGGCTACACCTTC
abundance: -; v_gene: TRBV6-5; j_gene: TRBJ2-7; d_gene: -; CDR3aa: CASSNRASYEQYF; CDR3nt: TGTGCCAGCAGTAACAGGGCCTCCTACGAGCAGTACTTC
abundance: once; v_gene: TRBV27; j_gene: TRBJ2-1; d_gene: -; CDR3aa: CASSRDKSNEQFF; CDR3nt: TGTGCCAGCAGTCGGGACAAGTCCAATGAGCAGTTCTTC
abundance: -; v_gene: TRBV19; j_gene: TRBJ2-1; d_gene: TRBD2; CDR3aa: CASRTSGRAVQEQFF; CDR3nt: TGTGCCAGTAGGACTAGCGGGAGGGCCGTTCAAGAGCAGTTCTTC
abundance: many; v_gene: TRBV4-1; j_gene: TRBJ1-5; d_gene: -; CDR3aa: CASSQEGAEEPQHF; CDR3nt: TGCGCCAGCAGCCAAGAAGGAGCCGAGGAGCCCCAGCATTTT
abundance: -; v_gene: TRBV7-9; j_gene: TRBJ1-5; d_gene: -; CDR3aa: CASSLAGAGQPQHF; CDR3nt: TGTGCCAGCAGCTTAGCCGGAGCTGGTCAGCCCCAGCATTTT
abundance: -; v_gene: TRBV19; j_gene: TRBJ1-1; d_gene: -; CDR3aa: CASSIVRDTEAFF; CDR3nt: TGTGCCAGTAGTATAGTGAGGGATACTGAAGCTTTCTTT
abundance: few; v_gene: TRBV4-2; j_gene: TRBJ2-1; d_gene: TRBD2; CDR3aa: CASSRGIAGATNEQFF; CDR3nt: TGTGCCAGCAGCCGAGGAATAGCGGGGGCCACCAATGAGCAGTTCTTC
abundance: -; v_gene: TRBV11-2; j_gene: TRBJ1-1; d_gene: TRBD1; CDR3aa: CASSRTGGTEAFF; CDR3nt: TGTGCCAGCAGCCGTACAGGGGGCACTGAAGCTTTCTTT
abundance: -; v_gene: TRBV27; j_gene: TRBJ2-1; d_gene: -; CDR3aa: CASSFRGSYNEQFF; CDR3nt: TGTGCCAGCAGTTTTCGGGGCTCCTACAATGAGCAGTTCTTC
abundance: -; v_gene: TRBV3-1/TRBV3-2; j_gene: TRBJ1-3; d_gene: -; CDR3aa: CASSQDSRGLSSGNTIYF; CDR3nt: TGTGCCAGCAGCCAAGACTCGCGGGGATTAAGCTCTGGAAACACCATATATTTT
abundance: -; v_gene: TRBV7-7; j_gene: TRBJ2-7; d_gene: -; CDR3aa: CASSLGPGREQYF; CDR3nt: TGTGCCAGCAGCTTAGGTCCGGGGAGGGAGCAGTACTTC
abundance: -; v_gene: TRBV3-1/TRBV3-2; j_gene: TRBJ1-1; d_gene: -; CDR3aa: CASSQFQGRDEAFF; CDR3nt: TGTGCCAGCAGCCAATTCCAGGGGCGAGATGAAGCTTTCTTT
abundance: few; v_gene: TRBV14; j_gene: TRBJ1-4; d_gene: -; CDR3aa: CASSPGTRAYEKLFF; CDR3nt: TGTGCCAGCAGCCCCGGGACAAGGGCATATGAAAAACTGTTTTTT
abundance: -; v_gene: TRBV24-1; j_gene: TRBJ2-1; d_gene: TRBD2; CDR3aa: CATSDSQTLAGGLNEQFF; CDR3nt: TGTGCCACCAGTGATTCTCAGACTCTAGCGGGAGGGCTGAATGAGCAGTTCTTC
abundance: -; v_gene: TRBV25-1; j_gene: TRBJ1-2; d_gene: -; CDR3aa: CASSEIQGYTF; CDR3nt: TGTGCCAGCAGTGAAATCCAGGGCTACACCTTC
abundance: -; v_gene: TRBV6-5; j_gene: TRBJ1-5; d_gene: -; CDR3aa: CASSYTVNQPQHF; CDR3nt: TGTGCCAGCAGTTACACAGTTAATCAGCCCCAGCATTTT
abundance: -; v_gene: TRBV6-1; j_gene: TRBJ1-6; d_gene: TRBD1; CDR3aa: CASSEGTGGSPLHF; CDR3nt: TGTGCCAGCAGTGAAGGAACAGGGGGTTCACCCCTCCACTTT
abundance: -; v_gene: TRBV5-6; j_gene: TRBJ2-4; d_gene: -; CDR3aa: CASSLGALAKNIQYF; CDR3nt: TGTGCCAGCAGCTTGGGGGCGCTAGCCAAAAACATTCAGTACTTC
abundance: once; v_gene: TRBV5-1; j_gene: TRBJ2-6; d_gene: -; CDR3aa: CASKGLPNSGANVLTF; CDR3nt: TGCGCCAGCAAGGGGCTCCCCAACTCTGGGGCCAACGTCCTGACTTTC
abundance: -; v_gene: TRBV4-1; j_gene: TRBJ1-1; d_gene: -; CDR3aa: CASSQGLAENTEAFF; CDR3nt: TGCGCCAGCAGCCAAGGTCTAGCGGAGAACACTGAAGCTTTCTTT
abundance: -; v_gene: TRBV6-5; j_gene: TRBJ1-4; d_gene: -; CDR3aa: CASRPHTSPEKLFF; CDR3nt: TGTGCCAGCAGGCCCCATACATCACCGGAAAAACTGTTTTTT
abundance: -; v_gene: TRBV10-1; j_gene: TRBJ1-1; d_gene: -; CDR3aa: CASSNMMLDKRAEAFF; CDR3nt: TGCGCCAGCAGTAATATGATGTTAGACAAGAGGGCTGAAGCTTTCTTT
abundance: -; v_gene: TRBV7-9; j_gene: TRBJ2-1; d_gene: TRBD2; CDR3aa: CASSPLAGGYNEQFF; CDR3nt: TGTGCCAGCAGCCCCCTAGCGGGGGGCTACAATGAGCAGTTCTTC
abundance: -; v_gene: TRBV6-5; j_gene: TRBJ1-5; d_gene: TRBD1; CDR3aa: CASSRDRVDQPQHF; CDR3nt: TGTGCCAGCAGTAGGGACAGGGTAGACCAGCCCCAGCATTTT
abundance: -; v_gene: TRBV5-6; j_gene: TRBJ1-5; d_gene: -; CDR3aa: CASSLDRDQPQHF; CDR3nt: TGTGCCAGCAGCTTGGACAGGGATCAGCCCCAGCATTTT
abundance: -; v_gene: TRBV5-6; j_gene: TRBJ2-2; d_gene: TRBD1; CDR3aa: CASSLEGARTGELFF; CDR3nt: TGTGCCAGCAGCTTGGAGGGGGCCCGTACCGGGGAGCTGTTTTTT
abundance: -; v_gene: TRBV15; j_gene: TRBJ2-3; d_gene: -; CDR3aa: CATSRGNSGSTDTQYF; CDR3nt: TGTGCCACCAGCAGGGGGAATAGCGGTAGCACAGATACGCAGTATTTT
abundance: -; v_gene: TRBV6-6; j_gene: TRBJ1-1; d_gene: -; CDR3aa: CASSYLGGMNTEAFF; CDR3nt: TGTGCCAGCAGTTACTTAGGGGGTATGAACACTGAAGCTTTCTTT
abundance: -; v_gene: TRBV15; j_gene: TRBJ1-1; d_gene: TRBD1; CDR3aa: CATIPGQGLVNTEAFF; CDR3nt: TGTGCCACCATCCCGGGACAGGGGTTGGTGAACACTGAAGCTTTCTTT
abundance: -; v_gene: TRBV2; j_gene: TRBJ2-5; d_gene: -; CDR3aa: CASSDRDGGTQYF; CDR3nt: TGTGCCAGCAGTGACAGGGATGGTGGGACCCAGTACTTC
abundance: -; v_gene: TRBV11-3; j_gene: TRBJ2-5; d_gene: TRBD1; CDR3aa: CASSPRQGEETQYF; CDR3nt: TGTGCCAGCAGCCCCCGGCAGGGGGAAGAGACCCAGTACTTC
abundance: once; v_gene: TRBV6-1; j_gene: TRBJ2-5; d_gene: TRBD1; CDR3aa: CASSEVRAGGSETQYF; CDR3nt: TGTGCCAGCAGTGAAGTGAGGGCAGGGGGTTCGGAGACCCAGTACTTC
abundance: -; v_gene: TRBV5-1; j_gene: TRBJ2-3; d_gene: -; CDR3aa: CASSSASLTDTQYF; CDR3nt: TGCGCCAGCAGCTCCGCTAGCCTCACAGATACGCAGTATTTT
abundance: few; v_gene: TRBV5-1; j_gene: TRBJ1-1; d_gene: -; CDR3aa: CASGRGQSNTEAFF; CDR3nt: TGCGCCAGCGGCCGCGGACAGTCTAACACTGAAGCTTTCTTT
abundance: -; v_gene: TRBV19; j_gene: TRBJ1-2; d_gene: -; CDR3aa: CASSDGGGYTF; CDR3nt: TGTGCCAGTAGTGACGGCGGCGGCTACACCTTC
abundance: -; v_gene: TRBV3-1/TRBV3-2; j_gene: TRBJ1-2; d_gene: -; CDR3aa: CASSLGDRASGDYGYTF; CDR3nt: TGTGCCAGCAGCCTTGGGGACCGGGCCTCAGGGGACTATGGCTACACCTTC
abundance: -; v_gene: TRBV19; j_gene: TRBJ1-5; d_gene: TRBD1; CDR3aa: CASTPTGYQPQHF; CDR3nt: TGTGCCAGTACCCCGACAGGGTACCAGCCCCAGCATTTT
abundance: -; v_gene: TRBV18; j_gene: TRBJ1-4; d_gene: -; CDR3aa: CASSTLQGLHEKLFF; CDR3nt: TGTGCCAGCTCAACGTTACAGGGATTGCACGAAAAACTGTTTTTT